These 10 T cell receptor beta chains were sequenced from one sample in a study of regulatory T cells in long-lasting Graves disease. Construction of TCR beta libraries relied on iRepertoire HTBI primers and on Arm-PCR targeting CDR3 regions. TCRdb processed the multiplex PCR reads anew with MiXCR; each CDR3 protein has one entry. The sample has roughly 420,000 distinct CDR3 sequences, approximately 14% seen once. Time point indicated: newly diagnosed GD, antithyroid drugs for less than 3 months. PBMCs were the source of the RNA used for TCR sequencing. These data are also associated with another study on T cells in Graves' hyperthyroidism and ophthalmopathy.

The material was peripheral blood mononuclear cells (PBMCs), obtained at new diagnosis, from a patient treated with antithyroid drugs. The receptors originated from a woman aged 45-60 years with Graves disease.

This clonotype has at least ten counts. This chain joins TRBV5-1 and TRBJ2-3, with 11 bases that match TRBD2. The CDR3 covers 19 residues. Looked up from germline, CDR1 is SGHRS and CDR2 is YFSETQ. V trimming: 7 bases; J trimming: 4 bases; junction bases outside the gene matches: 20. The CDR3 protein is CASGNPGLAARKAADTQYF. Written as DNA, the CDR3 is TGCGCCAGCGGTAACCCGGGACTAGCGGCCCGAAAGGCGGCAGATACGCAGTATTTT.

This clonotype was seen only a few times. The rearrangement links TRBV9 to TRBJ2-1; 13 bases are a match to TRBD2. V was clipped by 4 bases and J by 9 bases; unmatched bases: 7. Germline CDR1 and CDR2: SGDLS and YYNGEE. The CDR3 is made up of 15 amino acids. Here the CDR3 reads CASSHGLAGAAEQFF. The CDR3 DNA is TGTGCCAGCAGCCATGGACTAGCGGGAGCCGCTGAGCAGTTCTTC.

This clonotype was counted ten times or more. This sequence joins TRBV6-1 and TRBJ2-2; a weak D match, TRBD1 (6 bases). Per the germline V gene, CDR1 is MNHNS and CDR2 is SASEGT. This CDR3 is 14 amino acids long. V lost 7 bases and J lost 1, with 10 bases in between. This CDR3 is CASTKTGNTGELFF. The CDR3 DNA reads TGTGCCAGCACCAAGACAGGGAACACCGGGGAGCTGTTTTTT.

This clonotype was counted ten times or more. The chain couples TRBV30 to TRBJ1-5, with D unclear. Germline V CDR1 and CDR2: GTSNPN, SVGIG (reference sequence). The V end lost 3 bases, the J end lost 4 bases, and 7 bases lay between the germline ends. The CDR3 length is 12 residues. The CDR3 coding sequence is TGTGCCTGGAGCCCTCCTAATCAGCCCCAGCATTTT. It is translated as CAWSPPNQPQHF.

In regard to this clonotype: A much larger clone lies one base from this, so it may be a read error. This chain joins TRBV4-2 and TRBJ2-2; D is uncertain. Germline V gene data show CDR1 as LGHNA and CDR2 as YNFKEQ. This CDR3 is 15 amino acids long. Trimming removed 0 bases at V and 5 bases at J, with 10 bases between. CDR3 nucleotide sequence: TGTGCCAGCAGCCAAGATAGTTCCGTAACCGGGGAGCTGTTTTTT. This gives the protein CASSQDSSVTGELFF.

The chain recombines TRBV5-6 with TRBJ2-4; TRBD1 agrees at 7 bases. The CDR3 is made up of 16 amino acids. The J segment lost 0 bases and the V segment lost 0 bases, leaving 3 bases of the junction unmatched. Looked up from germline, CDR1 is SGHDT and CDR2 is YYEEEE. CDR3 in DNA: TGTGCCAGCAGCTTGGTGGGACAGTTAGCCAAAAACATTCAGTACTTC. Translated: CASSLVGQLAKNIQYF.

This clonotype was recorded at least ten times. The gene calls are TRBV20-1 and TRBJ2-5; maybe TRBD2 (6 bases). V lost 3 bases, J lost 4 bases, and 9 bases lay in between. This CDR3 comprises 12 residues. Germline assignment: CDR1 DFQATT and CDR2 SNEGSKA (reference sequence). In DNA, the CDR3 is TGCAGTGCTAGCGGGAGTGGAGAGACCCAGTACTTC. This translates into CSASGSGETQYF.

This clonotype was counted only a few times. The CDR3: CASSLDGYTYEQYF. CDR3 coding DNA: TGCGCCAGCAGCTTGGATGGGTACACCTACGAGCAGTACTTC. The chain is built from TRBV5-1 and TRBJ2-7; D unclear. Trimming left V 0 bases short and J 2 bases short, with 9 bases between. This CDR3 region has 14 residues. CDR1 SGHRS and CDR2 YFSETQ come from the germline V gene.

The rearrangement links TRBV13 to TRBJ2-5; D assignment may be TRBD1 or TRBD2 (5 bases each). V dropped 5 bases and J dropped 2 bases, with 18 bases sitting between them. Looked up from germline, CDR1 is PRHDT and CDR2 is FYEKMQ (reference sequence). There are 16 residues in the CDR3. The CDR3 here is CASSKRQGGLQETQYF. The CDR3 nucleotides are TGTGCCAGCAGCAAAAGGCAGGGTGGACTTCAAGAGACCCAGTACTTC.

This clonotype appeared many times. The CDR3 DNA reads as TGTGCCAGCAGCTCAAGTGGGACTAGCGGCTCCTACGAGCAGTACTTC. This translates into CASSSSGTSGSYEQYF. V is TRBV13 and J is TRBJ2-7, with 11 bases fitting TRBD2. V shed 4 bases and J 0 bases; nucleotides not matched to a gene: 5. Germline V gives CDR1 PRHDT, CDR2 FYEKMQ (reference sequence). The CDR3 consists of 16 residues.